This T cell receptor (beta chain) was documented in a study of response to subunit inactivated influenza vaccine. Study outcomes and limitations: It was the authors' suggestion that each seasonal influenza vaccination recruits few new T cells.

TCRdb re-derived calls from the RT-PCR reads in MiXCR, one entry per CDR3 protein. This sample has about half a million distinct CDR3 sequences, with about 25% found just once. Details on this clonotype: The target antigen is unknown.

The receptor was isolated from a man aged 50-60 years who received an inactivated influenza vaccine. Sequencing used CD4+ T cells sorted from PBMCs, obtained more than 4 days after vaccination.

CDR3 sequence (DNA): TGTGCCAGCAGTTTAGGCTATCACGAGCAGTACTTC. Residues: CASSLGYHEQYF. The chain employs TRBV12-3 or TRBV12-4 and TRBJ2-7; no definite D call. Trimming cost V 1 base and J 5 bases, with 6 bases left between them. This CDR3 spans 12 amino acids.